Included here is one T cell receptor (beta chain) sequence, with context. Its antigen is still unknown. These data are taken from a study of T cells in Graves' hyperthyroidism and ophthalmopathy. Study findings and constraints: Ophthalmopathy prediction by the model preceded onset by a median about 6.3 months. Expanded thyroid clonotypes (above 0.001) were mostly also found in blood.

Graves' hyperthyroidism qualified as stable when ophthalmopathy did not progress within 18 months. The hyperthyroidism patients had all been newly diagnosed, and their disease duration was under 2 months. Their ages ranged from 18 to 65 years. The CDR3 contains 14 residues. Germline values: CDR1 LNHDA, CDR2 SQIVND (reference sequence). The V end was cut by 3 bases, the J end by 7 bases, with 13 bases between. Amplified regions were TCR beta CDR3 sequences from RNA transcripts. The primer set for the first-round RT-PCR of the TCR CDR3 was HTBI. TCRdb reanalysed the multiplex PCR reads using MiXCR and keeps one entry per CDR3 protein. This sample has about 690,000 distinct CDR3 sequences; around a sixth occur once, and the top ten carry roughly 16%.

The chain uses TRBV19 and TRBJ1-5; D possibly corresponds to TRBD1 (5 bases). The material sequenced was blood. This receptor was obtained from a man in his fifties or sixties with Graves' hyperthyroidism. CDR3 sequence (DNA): TGTGCCAGTAGTATGATGGGGGGGAACCAGCCCCAGCATTTT. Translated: CASSMMGGNQPQHF.